These 16 T cell receptor beta chains share one sample of origin, sequenced in a study of T cell responses to AZD1222 COVID-19 vaccine. Some clones are missing from TCRdb's copy, which holds only in-frame ones; the method was immunoSEQ multiplex PCR. In the table there are under 170,000 clones, approximately 90% of which are singletons. The sample consisted of peripheral blood, taken 28 days after the second AZD1222 dose. The receptors were sampled from an adult who received the AZD1222 COVID-19 vaccine.

The chain employs TRBV19 and TRBJ1-1, with TRBD1 matching 9 bases. CDR1 is LNHDA, CDR2 SQIVND, per germline (reference sequence). The CDR3 sequence is 14 residues long. After removal of 3 bases from V and 5 bases from J, the junction contained 4 bases not matched to a gene. CDR3 sequence reads: CASSIRDRVTEAFF. The CDR3 DNA reads as TGTGCCAGTAGTATCCGGGACAGGGTAACTGAAGCTTTCTTT.

This chain links TRBV27 with TRBJ1-1; no reliable D call. The germline CDR1 and CDR2 sequences are MNHEY and SMNVEV (reference sequence). V shed 9 bases and J shed 1 base, with 12 bases lying between them. CDR3 length: 13 amino acids. The CDR3 here is CASSRTENTEAFF. The CDR3, as DNA: TGTGCCAGTTCTAGGACGGAGAACACTGAAGCTTTCTTT.

The chain links TRBV18 to TRBJ1-3; D is perhaps TRBD1 (5 bases). The V and J ends lost 3 bases and 4 bases respectively, with 10 bases between them. CDR1 and CDR2 (germline): KGHSH, LQKENI. The CDR3 has 14 amino acids. The CDR3 is CASSPAGRGNTIYF. The CDR3 bases are TGTGCCAGCTCACCGGCAGGGCGCGGAAACACCATATATTTT.

The chain links TRBV21-1 to TRBJ2-7; TRBD2 is taken as the D call from the table, unchecked against the DNA. TRBV21-1 is a documented pseudogene. This CDR3 spans 13 amino acids. CDR3 protein: CALDRDYTDEQYF. The CDR3 coding sequence is TGTGCCCTTGACCGGGACTACACAGACGAGCAGTACTTC.

There are a few counts of this clone. The V and J genes are TRBV5-8 and TRBJ2-2, with D unresolved. The CDR3 totals 13 residues. V lost 3 bases to trimming and J lost 0 bases, with 3 bases between them. The germline CDR1 and CDR2 sequences are SGHTS and YDEGEE. DNA for the CDR3: TGTGCCAGCAGCTATGCGAACACCGGGGAGCTGTTTTTT. It encodes CASSYANTGELFF.

V usage is TRBV10-1 and J usage is TRBJ1-6, with no clear D. With 3 bases removed from V and 6 bases from J, the gap between germline ends came to 6 bases. The germline CDR1 and CDR2 sequences are WNHNN and SYGVQD (reference sequence). This CDR3 has 13 amino acids. CDR3 coding DNA: TGCGCCAGCAGTGACCGGTCTAATTCACCCCTCCACTTT. Amino acid sequence: CASSDRSNSPLHF.

The rearrangement joins TRBV18 to TRBJ1-1, with a tentative D call TRBD1 (6 bases). V was pared by 4 bases and J by 5 bases, with 11 bases between. This CDR3 spans 13 amino acids. The germline V gene has CDR1 KGHSH and CDR2 LQKENI. CDR3 in amino acids: CASSLKGGTEAFF. In DNA, the CDR3 is TGTGCCAGCTCACTAAAGGGGGGAACTGAAGCTTTCTTT.

The V and J genes are TRBV5-5 and TRBJ1-2, with a tentative D call TRBD1 (5 bases). The CDR3 spans 14 residues. The germline V gene has CDR1 SGHKS and CDR2 YYEKEE (reference sequence). The V end lost 4 bases, the J end lost 10 bases, and 20 bases lay between the germline ends. CDR3 sequence (DNA): TGTGCCAGCAGCCCTCTATTATCGGGGCCCGACTACACCTTC. This gives the protein CASSPLLSGPDYTF.

The chain combines TRBV19 with TRBJ1-5, with a possible D match to TRBD1 (5 bases). The V gene's germline CDR1 is LNHDA and CDR2 SQIVND (reference sequence). The CDR3 has 19 amino acids. V was shortened by 0 bases and J by 6 bases, with 24 bases between the two germline ends. CDR3 protein: CASSIDRSGDGGFGQPQHF. CDR3 bases: TGTGCCAGTAGTATAGACCGGTCCGGGGACGGGGGGTTTGGTCAGCCCCAGCATTTT. Based on the CDR3 plus reference TRBV19 and TRBJ1-5, the full variable domain is DGGITQSPKYLFRKEGQNVTLSCEQNLNHDAMYWYRQDPGQGLRLIYYSQIVNDFQKGDIAEGYSVSREKKESFPLTVTSAQKNPTAFYLCASSIDRSGDGGFGQPQHFGDGTRLSIL.

The chain is built from TRBV11-2 and TRBJ1-2; maybe TRBD1 (5 bases). V shed 5 bases and J shed 6 bases, with 13 bases lying between them. CDR1 SGHAT and CDR2 FQNNGV come from the germline V gene. This CDR3 has 13 residues. The CDR3 is CASSLRVKDGYTF. CDR3 coding DNA: TGTGCCAGCAGCCTCAGGGTTAAGGATGGCTACACCTTC.

This clone was detected only once. The rearrangement links TRBV12-3 or TRBV12-4 to TRBJ1-2; D unclear. The CDR3 is 12 amino acids. The V end was cut by 3 bases, the J end by 4 bases, with 6 bases between. The chain's CDR3 is CASSFASYGYTF. The CDR3 DNA is TGTGCCAGCAGTTTTGCCAGCTATGGCTACACCTTC.

J is TRBJ1-2 and V is TRBV15, with 7 bases that match TRBD1. With 5 bases clipped from V and 4 bases from J, the junction kept 7 bases outside the gene matches. The CDR3 is 14 residues long. Germline CDR1 is LNHNV and CDR2 is YYDKDF (reference sequence). CDR3 nucleotide sequence: TGTGCCACCAGCTCACTGACAGGGTTCTATGGCTACACCTTC. This sequence encodes CATSSLTGFYGYTF. Full variable domain (remainder filled in from reference TRBV15 and TRBJ1-2): DAMVIQNPRYQVTQFGKPVTLSCSQTLNHNVMYWYQQKSSQAPKLLFHYYDKDFNNEADTPDNFQSRRPNTSFCFLDIRSPGLGDTAMYLCATSSLTGFYGYTFGSGTRLTVV.

This clone turned up a few times. This chain uses TRBV18 with TRBJ1-3; no firm D call. This CDR3 is built from 17 residues. Per the germline V gene, CDR1 is KGHSH and CDR2 is LQKENI. Trimming took 1 base from V and 0 from J, leaving 13 bases between them. CDR3 protein: CASSPLAEVRSGNTIYF. The CDR3 nucleotides read TGTGCCAGCTCACCACTGGCTGAGGTGCGCTCTGGAAACACCATATATTTT.

This rearrangement joins TRBV6-4 to TRBJ1-3; D is ambiguous. The germline CDR1 and CDR2 sequences are MRHNA and SNTAGT. The CDR3 extends over 14 amino acids. The V end lost 5 bases, the J end lost 3 bases, and 11 bases lay between the germline ends. The CDR3 spells CASSPRHDGNTIYF. DNA for the CDR3: TGTGCCAGCAGTCCCCGACACGATGGAAACACCATATATTTT.

The chain links TRBV6-5 to TRBJ1-1; D unresolved. This CDR3 region has 15 residues. With 4 bases removed from V and 1 base from J, the gap between germline ends came to 13 bases. Germline V gene sequence: CDR1 MNHEY, CDR2 SVGAGI. The CDR3 DNA is TGTGCCAGCAGTTCGCCGGTGGCCGGGAACACTGAAGCTTTCTTT. It translates to CASSSPVAGNTEAFF.

V is TRBV28 and J is TRBJ1-5; D is unclear. Trimming cost V 7 bases and J 3 bases, with 7 bases left between them. The CDR3 loop spans 12 amino acids. Germline CDR1 MDHEN, CDR2 SYDVKM. CDR3 protein: CASTPSNQPQHF. The CDR3 region has the DNA TGTGCCAGCACCCCCTCCAATCAGCCCCAGCATTTT. The full variable domain, completed using reference TRBV28 and TRBJ1-5, is DVKVTQSSRYLVKRTGEKVFLECVQDMDHENMFWYRQDPGLGLRLIYFSYDVKMKEKGDIPEGYSVSREKKERFSLILESASTNQTSMYLCASTPSNQPQHFGDGTRLSIL.